The next 17 T cell receptor beta chains were all read from a single sample in a study of CD8 T cells in ankylosing spondylitis. From the 5' RACE reads, TCRdb called clonotypes with MiXCR, one entry per CDR3 protein. The repertoire holds a few hundred thousand distinct CDR3 sequences, with around 21% as singletons. Material: blood, either unsorted or a sorted T cell fraction (not recorded which). The receptors derive from a female donor with ankylosing spondylitis or in good health (not recorded which).

Details on this clonotype: The junction does not match germline at one end; this may be a read error. The CDR3 protein is CACSLGTRQLAGGYEQYF. The CDR3 region has the DNA TGTGCCTGCAGTTTAGGTACCCGGCAGCTAGCGGGAGGGTACGAGCAGTACTTC. This chain joins TRBV12-3 or TRBV12-4 and TRBJ2-7; 12 nucleotides agree with TRBD2. The CDR3 length is 18 residues.

This clonotype was observed many times. This rearrangement joins TRBV4-2 to TRBJ1-1, with a possible D match to TRBD1 (5 bases). V lost 4 bases, J lost 3 bases, and 18 bases lay in between. CDR1 and CDR2 (germline): LGHNA, YNFKEQ. The CDR3 has 16 amino acids. In DNA, the CDR3 is TGTGCCAGCAGCCCCAGCAAGGGGAGGATGGACACTGAAGCTTTCTTT. Translating it yields CASSPSKGRMDTEAFF.

This clonotype has ten or more counts. The V gene is TRBV6-6, the J gene TRBJ1-1; 9 bases line up with TRBD1. The J segment lost 1 base and the V segment lost 8 bases, leaving 2 bases of the junction unmatched. Germline CDR1 is MNHNY and CDR2 is SVGAGI (reference sequence). The CDR3 spans 13 residues. Here the CDR3 DNA reads TGTGCCAGCCCGGGACAGGGGAACACTGAAGCTTTCTTT. It is translated as CASPGQGNTEAFF.

The chain employs TRBV12-3 or TRBV12-4 and TRBJ2-1, with 8 bases fitting TRBD2. V lost 5 bases, J lost 5 bases, and 8 bases stayed unmatched. The CDR3 is made up of 15 amino acids. The CDR3 loop is CASSPPSGGNNEQFF. CDR3 bases: TGTGCCAGCAGTCCCCCTTCGGGGGGGAACAATGAGCAGTTCTTC.

A word on this clonotype: With a much larger clone just one base away, this may be a read error. This chain uses TRBV6-2 or TRBV6-3 with TRBJ2-1; either TRBD1 or TRBD2 may fit D (5 bases each). The germline V and J ends were trimmed by 2 bases and 0 bases, with 5 bases remaining between them. The CDR3 is 14 residues long. Germline V gene sequence: CDR1 MNHEY, CDR2 SVGEGT. CDR3 protein: CASSYGGSYNEQFF. The CDR3 DNA reads TGTGCCAGCAGTTACGGGGGCTCCTACAATGAGCAGTTCTTC.

This clonotype showed up many times. The chain has TRBV15 and TRBJ1-6, with D unclear. Looked up from germline, CDR1 is LNHNV and CDR2 is YYDKDF (reference sequence). Trimming left V 3 bases short and J 10 bases short, with 7 bases between. This CDR3 is built from 12 residues. CDR3 DNA: TGTGCCACCAGCAGGACCGGGTCACCCCTCCACTTT. This gives the protein CATSRTGSPLHF.

This clonotype was recorded a few times. The rearrangement joins TRBV7-3 to TRBJ2-5, with 9 bases identical to TRBD2. Trimming took 0 bases from V and 5 from J; bases not matched to a gene: 4. CDR3 length: 15 residues. From germline, CDR1 is SGHTA and CDR2 FQGTGA. The CDR3 region is CASSLTGSGRETQYF. The CDR3 region has the DNA TGTGCCAGCAGCTTAACCGGGAGCGGGAGGGAGACCCAGTACTTC.

This clonotype was observed a few times. The chain couples TRBV20-1 to TRBJ2-3; a weak D match, TRBD2 (5 bases). The CDR3 covers 13 residues. Deletions cut 2 bases from V and 0 bases from J, with 6 bases between. CDR1 DFQATT and CDR2 SNEGSKA come from the germline V gene (reference sequence). CDR3 in amino acids: CSARLASTDTQYF. The CDR3 DNA sequence: TGCAGTGCTAGACTAGCTAGCACAGATACGCAGTATTTT.

In this sample, this clonotype turned up a few times. The V gene is TRBV5-1, the J gene TRBJ2-3, with 7 nucleotides matching TRBD1. The V gene's germline CDR1 is SGHRS and CDR2 YFSETQ. V shed 0 bases and J 1 base; nucleotides not matched to a gene: 8. This CDR3 is built from 17 residues. The CDR3 reads CASSLVTGTVGTDTQYF. CDR3 DNA: TGCGCCAGCAGCTTGGTAACCGGGACAGTCGGCACAGATACGCAGTATTTT. The full variable domain, its missing parts supplied by reference TRBV5-1 and TRBJ2-3, is KAGVTQTPRYLIKTRGQQVTLSCSPISGHRSVSWYQQTPGQGLQFLFEYFSETQRNKGNFPGRFSGRQFSNSRSEMNVSTLELGDSALYLCASSLVTGTVGTDTQYFGPGTRLTVL.

This clonotype was found a few times. This chain joins TRBV12-3 or TRBV12-4 and TRBJ1-2; D ambiguous. The CDR3 length is 13 residues. V was cut by 7 bases and J by 3 bases, with 12 bases left in between. The CDR3 coding sequence is TGTGCCAGCACCTCCGGACTGTACTATGGCTACACCTTC. It yields the protein CASTSGLYYGYTF.

The chain links TRBV4-3 to TRBJ2-5; 9 bases are a match to TRBD1. Germline V gives CDR1 LGHNA, CDR2 YSLEER. The ends lost 6 bases at V and 3 bases at J; junction bases unmatched: 11. The CDR3 spans 16 residues. CDR3 amino acids: CASSPRDRARKETQYF. The CDR3 bases are TGCGCCAGCAGTCCAAGGGACAGGGCGCGAAAAGAGACCCAGTACTTC.

This clonotype has at least ten counts. This chain joins TRBV7-2 and TRBJ2-1, with 7 bases that match TRBD1. CDR1 and CDR2 (germline): SGHTA, FQGNSA. This CDR3 is built from 15 residues. The trim removed 4 bases at V and 6 bases at J, leaving 9 bases unmatched. This chain's CDR3 is CASSSGTAVFNEQFF. CDR3 sequence (DNA): TGTGCCAGCAGCTCCGGGACAGCAGTTTTCAATGAGCAGTTCTTC. Full variable domain (remainder filled in from reference TRBV7-2 and TRBJ2-1): GAGVSQSPSNKVTEKGKDVELRCDPISGHTALYWYRQSLGQGLEFLIYFQGNSAPDKSGLPSDRFSAERTGGSVSTLTIQRTQQEDSAVYLCASSSGTAVFNEQFFGPGTRLTVL.

V usage is TRBV6-2 or TRBV6-3 and J usage is TRBJ2-1; the match to TRBD2 covers 9 bases. Per germline, CDR1 MNHEY and CDR2 SVGEGT. CDR3 length: 20 amino acids. V was clipped by 6 bases and J by 9 bases; unmatched bases: 27. CDR3 coding DNA: TGTGCCAGCAGCCCTCGGGGTAGCGGGAGTCTCAATGTCTGGGCTGGTGAGCAGTTCTTC. Translating it yields CASSPRGSGSLNVWAGEQFF.

This clonotype was seen only a few times. CDR3 amino acids: CSVGGRANTEAFF. DNA for the CDR3: TGCAGCGTTGGTGGCAGGGCTAACACTGAAGCTTTCTTT. The V and J genes are TRBV29-1 and TRBJ1-1; maybe TRBD1 (5 bases). V lost 4 bases and J lost 2, with 11 bases in between. Germline CDR1 and CDR2: SQVTM and ANQGSEA. This CDR3 region has 13 residues.

This clonotype was counted at least ten times. The chain has TRBV6-5 and TRBJ2-3, with D possibly being TRBD2 (5 bases). The ends were cut back, 8 bases at V and 3 bases at J, with 9 bases in the middle. Germline CDR1 and CDR2: MNHEY and SVGAGI. This CDR3 has 12 residues. The DNA of the CDR3 is TGTGCCAGCTCCCGAGGGACAGATACGCAGTATTTT. Encoded protein: CASSRGTDTQYF.

In its sample, this clonotype was seen a few times. The genes are TRBV7-2 and TRBJ2-3, with 13 bases identical to TRBD2. The V gene's germline CDR1 is SGHTA and CDR2 FQGNSA. The CDR3 totals 15 residues. V trimming: 4 bases; J trimming: 4 bases; junction bases outside the gene matches: 2. CDR3 sequence: CASSSGLAGADTQYF. The CDR3 nucleotides read TGTGCCAGCAGCTCAGGACTAGCGGGAGCAGATACGCAGTATTTT.

This sequence joins TRBV4-3 and TRBJ2-1; no reliable D call. There are 13 residues in the CDR3. V was shortened by 0 bases and J by 9 bases, with 9 bases between the two germline ends. Germline V gene data show CDR1 as LGHNA and CDR2 as YSLEER. CDR3 residues: CASSQDLDVEQFF. CDR3 bases: TGCGCCAGCAGCCAAGATTTAGACGTTGAGCAGTTCTTC.